The text below deals with one TCR beta chain. No antigen is known for it. Germline-derived CDR1 and CDR2 are MDHEN and SYDVKM. The V gene end was trimmed by 6 bases and the J gene end by 4 bases; junction bases not matched to a gene: 1. This CDR3 is 13 amino acids long. The time point denotes: week 35, safety follow-up. Topical imiquimod accompanied each vaccine dose, which consisted of 300 ug of mutant IDH1 20-mer peptide. Donor diagnoses consisted of new WHO grade 3 or 4 IDH1-mutant, ATRX-lost astrocytomas. This entry comes from a study of a mutant IDH1 vaccine in newly diagnosed glioma. For the study at large: At week 35 came visit V12, and visit V13 followed at week 47. Findings and limits, study-wide: Pseudoprogression seemingly bore no relation to changes in top peripheral T cell clonotypes.

Generated by immunoSEQ multiplex PCR, the TCRdb table keeps only in-frame clones and is missing some. The table lists fewer than 70,000 clones, around 86% of them singletons, with approximately 2% in the top ten. The sequence was obtained from a man in his thirties or forties with glioma. This chain links TRBV28 with TRBJ2-1, with 9 bases that match TRBD1. Sequencing used PBMCs, obtained from a glioma patient whose treatment included an IDH1 peptide vaccine. The DNA of the CDR3 is TGTGCCAGCAGGACAGGGGGATACAATGAGCAGTTCTTC. Translation gives CASRTGGYNEQFF.